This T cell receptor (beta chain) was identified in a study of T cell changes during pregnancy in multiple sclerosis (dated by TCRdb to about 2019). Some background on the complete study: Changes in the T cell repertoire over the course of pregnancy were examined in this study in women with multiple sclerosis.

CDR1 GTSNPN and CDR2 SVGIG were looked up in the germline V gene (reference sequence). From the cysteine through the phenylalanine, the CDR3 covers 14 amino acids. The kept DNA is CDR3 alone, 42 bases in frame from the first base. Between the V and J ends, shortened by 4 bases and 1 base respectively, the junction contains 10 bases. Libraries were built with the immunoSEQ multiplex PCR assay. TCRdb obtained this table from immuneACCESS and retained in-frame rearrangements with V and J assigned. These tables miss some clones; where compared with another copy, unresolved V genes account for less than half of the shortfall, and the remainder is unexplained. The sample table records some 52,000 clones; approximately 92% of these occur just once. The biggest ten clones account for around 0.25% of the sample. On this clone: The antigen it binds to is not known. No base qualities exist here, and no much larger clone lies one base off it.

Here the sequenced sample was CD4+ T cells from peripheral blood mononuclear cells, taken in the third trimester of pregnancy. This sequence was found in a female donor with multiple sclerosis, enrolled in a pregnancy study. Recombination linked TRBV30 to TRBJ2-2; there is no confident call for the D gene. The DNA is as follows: TGTGCCTGGAAATATCCGGGGAACACCGGGGAGCTGTTTTTT. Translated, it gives CAWKYPGNTGELFF. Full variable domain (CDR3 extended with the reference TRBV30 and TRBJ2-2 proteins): SQTIHQWPATLVQPVGSPLSLECTVEGTSNPNLYWYRQAAGRGLQLLFYSVGIGQISSEVPQNLSASRPQDRQFILSSKKLLLSDSGFYLCAWKYPGNTGELFFGEGSRLTVL.